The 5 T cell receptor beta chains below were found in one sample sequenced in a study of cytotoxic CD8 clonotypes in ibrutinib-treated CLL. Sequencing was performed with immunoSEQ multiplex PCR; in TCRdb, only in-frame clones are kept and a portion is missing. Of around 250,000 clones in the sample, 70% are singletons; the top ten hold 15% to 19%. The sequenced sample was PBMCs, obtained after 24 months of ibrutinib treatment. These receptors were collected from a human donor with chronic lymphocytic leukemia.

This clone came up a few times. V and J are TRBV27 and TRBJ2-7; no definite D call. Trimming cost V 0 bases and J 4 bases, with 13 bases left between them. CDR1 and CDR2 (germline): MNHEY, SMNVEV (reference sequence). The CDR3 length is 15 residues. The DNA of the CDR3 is TGTGCCAGCAGTTTATCCCGGATCGCCTTATACGAGCAGTACTTC. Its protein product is CASSLSRIALYEQYF.

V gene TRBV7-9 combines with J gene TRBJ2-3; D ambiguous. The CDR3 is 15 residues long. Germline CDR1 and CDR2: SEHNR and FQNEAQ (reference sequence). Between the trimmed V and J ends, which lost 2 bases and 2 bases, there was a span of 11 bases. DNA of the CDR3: TGTGCCAGCAGCTTAACGCTAGTAGACACAGATACGCAGTATTTT. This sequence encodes CASSLTLVDTDTQYF.

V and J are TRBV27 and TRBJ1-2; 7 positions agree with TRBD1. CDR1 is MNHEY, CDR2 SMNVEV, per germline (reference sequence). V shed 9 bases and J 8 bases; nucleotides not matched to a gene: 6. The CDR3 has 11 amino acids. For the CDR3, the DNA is TGTGCCAGTTCACAGGGGCGCGGCTACACCTTC. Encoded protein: CASSQGRGYTF.

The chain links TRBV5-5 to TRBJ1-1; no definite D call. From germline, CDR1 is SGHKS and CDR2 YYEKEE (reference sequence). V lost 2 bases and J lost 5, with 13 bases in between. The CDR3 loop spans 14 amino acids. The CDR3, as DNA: TGTGCCAGCAGCTTTGGTTCCTTGGGAACTGAAGCTTTCTTT. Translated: CASSFGSLGTEAFF.

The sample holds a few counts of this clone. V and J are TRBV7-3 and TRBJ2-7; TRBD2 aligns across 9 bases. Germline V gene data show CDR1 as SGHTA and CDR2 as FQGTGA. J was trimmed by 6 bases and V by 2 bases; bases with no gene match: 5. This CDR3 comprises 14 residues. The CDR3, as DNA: TGTGCCAGCAGCTTAGCGGGAGGGCCGGGCGAGCAGTACTTC. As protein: CASSLAGGPGEQYF. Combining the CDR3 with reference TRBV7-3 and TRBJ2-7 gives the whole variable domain GAGVSQTPSNKVTEKGKYVELRCDPISGHTALYWYRQSLGQGPEFLIYFQGTGAADDSGLPNDRFFAVRPEGSVSTLKIQRTERGDSAVYLCASSLAGGPGEQYFGPGTRLTVT.